The 29 T cell receptor beta chains given below trace back to one sample, sequenced in a study of regulatory T cells in long-lasting Graves disease. Sequencing libraries for TCR beta were prepared with iRepertoire HTBI primers and Arm-PCR of CDR3 regions. TCRdb recomputed calls from the multiplex PCR reads with MiXCR, one row per CDR3 protein. The sample carries more than 300,000 distinct CDR3 sequences, roughly 16% recorded once. The time point here: newly diagnosed GD, antithyroid drugs for less than 3 months. Generation of the TCR library employed RNA extracted from PBMCs. The same data also went into a second study, on T cells in Graves' hyperthyroidism and ophthalmopathy.

Source: peripheral blood mononuclear cells (PBMCs), taken at new diagnosis, from a patient treated with antithyroid drugs. The receptors were sampled from a woman aged 18-30 years with Graves disease.

A remark on this clonotype: One junction end does not reproduce the germline sequence, and a read error may be involved. This chain connects TRBV28 to TRBJ1-6, with 8 nucleotides matching TRBD1. Germline CDR1 is MDHEN and CDR2 is SYDVKM. This CDR3 is built from 16 residues. CDR3 sequence (DNA): TGTGCCAGCAGTTTTGTGGGACAGGAATATAATTCACCCCTCTACTTT. Translation: CASSFVGQEYNSPLYF.

This clonotype was picked up one time. The chain couples TRBV30 to TRBJ2-1; 11 bases map to TRBD2. Unmatched junction bases numbered 4, after V lost 3 bases and J lost 3 bases. This CDR3 is built from 15 residues. Germline V gene sequence: CDR1 GTSNPN, CDR2 SVGIG (reference sequence). The CDR3 DNA sequence: TGTGCCTGGAGGGGTAGCGGGAGGGACTACAATGAGCAGTTCTTC. It is translated as CAWRGSGRDYNEQFF.

V usage is TRBV6-1 and J usage is TRBJ1-5; D might be TRBD1 (5 bases). The CDR3 is 15 amino acids. Germline V lookup: CDR1 MNHNS, CDR2 SASEGT. Trimming cost V 1 base and J 6 bases, with 13 bases left between them. As DNA, the CDR3 is TGTGCCAGCAGTGAAGGGGGGAGATTGGGTCAGCCCCAGCATTTT. This sequence encodes CASSEGGRLGQPQHF.

This clonotype was seen at least ten times. The chain has TRBV11-2 and TRBJ2-1; 10 nucleotides agree with TRBD2. Germline lookup yields CDR1 SGHAT and CDR2 FQNNGV. The ends lost 1 base at V and 6 bases at J; junction bases unmatched: 3. The CDR3 length is 15 residues. CDR3: CASSLGTSGANEQFF. As DNA, the CDR3 is TGTGCCAGCAGCTTAGGTACTAGCGGGGCCAATGAGCAGTTCTTC.

This clonotype has more than one count but fewer than ten. V is TRBV20-1 and J is TRBJ2-7; D remains ambiguous. The J call is in doubt because the DNA end fits TRBJ2-1 better. This CDR3 spans 12 amino acids. Germline CDR1 and CDR2: DFQATT and SNEGSKA (reference sequence). The CDR3, as DNA: TGCAGTGCTAGAGATCGGAGTGGGCTCCAGTTCTTC. Protein sequence: CSARDRSGLQFF.

This clonotype was recorded at least ten times. The chain joins TRBV20-1 to TRBJ1-5, with 9 nucleotides matching TRBD1. The V segment lost 3 bases and the J segment 1 base; nucleotides outside the gene matches: 22. Per germline, CDR1 DFQATT and CDR2 SNEGSKA (reference sequence). The CDR3 runs 21 residues. The CDR3 DNA reads as TGCAGTGCTAGGCGAAGGACGATGGGACAGGGAGTCCTTCTCAGCAATCAGCCCCAGCATTTT. Encoded protein: CSARRRTMGQGVLLSNQPQHF.

This clonotype was counted many times. The CDR3 loop reads CASSLTMGDRETQYF. CDR3 nucleotides: TGTGCCAGCAGCTTGACAATGGGCGATCGAGAGACCCAGTACTTC. The rearrangement uses TRBV7-9 and TRBJ2-5, with no clear D. The V end lost 3 bases, the J end lost 4 bases, and 15 bases lay between the germline ends. The CDR3 has 15 amino acids. The germline gives CDR1 SEHNR, CDR2 FQNEAQ (reference sequence).

Ten or more counts support this clonotype. CDR3 coding DNA: TGTGCCAGCGGCGGGCCAGGGGGATCCATTGGTGGCTACACCTTC. It specifies CASGGPGGSIGGYTF. The chain combines TRBV2 with TRBJ1-2; 7 nucleotides match TRBD1. The CDR3 has 15 residues. With 8 bases clipped from V and 7 bases from J, the junction kept 16 bases outside the gene matches. Germline V gives CDR1 SNHLY, CDR2 FYNNEI.

This clonotype has at least ten counts. The chain couples TRBV6-5 to TRBJ2-3; D is possibly TRBD1 or TRBD2 (6 bases each). V was cut by 6 bases and J by 0 bases, with 13 bases left in between. Germline CDR1 reads MNHEY; CDR2 reads SVGAGI. The CDR3 sequence is 15 residues long. The DNA for the CDR3 is TGTGCCAGCAGCTTACTCGGGGGCAGCACAGATACGCAGTATTTT. Encoded protein: CASSLLGGSTDTQYF.

V gene TRBV19 combines with J gene TRBJ1-1; the match to TRBD1 covers 9 bases. CDR1 LNHDA and CDR2 SQIVND come from the germline V gene (reference sequence). CDR3 length equals 16 residues. Trimming took 3 bases from V and 1 from J; bases not matched to a gene: 6. DNA of the CDR3: TGTGCCAGTAGTATTGCATGGGACAGGGCGAACACTGAAGCTTTCTTT. Translating gives CASSIAWDRANTEAFF.

This clonotype was counted between two and nine times. The chain combines TRBV24-1 with TRBJ1-6; D is possibly TRBD1 (6 bases). The CDR3 contains 13 residues. Germline V gene data show CDR1 as KGHDR and CDR2 as SFDVKD. With 10 bases removed from V and 7 bases from J, the gap between germline ends came to 13 bases. CDR3 sequence reads: CATSRGTNSPLHF. In nucleotides, the CDR3 is TGTGCCACATCTCGCGGGACAAATTCACCCCTCCACTTT.

This clonotype was recorded a few times. The chain has TRBV9 and TRBJ2-1, with 7 bases fitting TRBD2. Germline values: CDR1 SGDLS, CDR2 YYNGEE. Germline trimming cut 3 bases from V and 16 bases from J; bases unmatched to any gene: 13. The CDR3 length is 13 residues. The DNA of the CDR3 is TGTGCCAGCAGCGGTAGTAGCGGGCCCCGAATATTCTTC. This codes for CASSGSSGPRIFF.

This clonotype was detected ten times or more. The rearrangement links TRBV11-2 to TRBJ2-7; 7 positions agree with TRBD1. Trimming cost V 5 bases and J 6 bases; bases outside gene matches: 13. Germline CDR1 and CDR2: SGHAT and FQNNGV. There are 15 residues in the CDR3. CDR3 sequence: CASSLSEGRGLEQYF. The DNA of the CDR3 is TGTGCCAGCAGCCTGTCTGAGGGTAGGGGGCTCGAGCAGTACTTC.

This clonotype has ten or more counts. The chain links TRBV12-3 or TRBV12-4 to TRBJ2-7; D is uncertain. The length of the CDR3 is 13 residues. Trimming pared 1 base from V and 4 bases from J, leaving 8 bases between. The DNA of the CDR3 is TGTGCCAGCAGTTTAGAGTACCGGTACGAGCAGTACTTC. Its translation is CASSLEYRYEQYF.

This clonotype has ten or more counts. The gene calls are TRBV10-3 and TRBJ2-7; possibly TRBD1 for D (5 bases). CDR1 and CDR2 from the germline V gene are ENHRY and SYGVKD. V was trimmed by 10 bases and J by 6 bases, leaving 22 bases between them. The CDR3 runs to 14 residues. CDR3 coding DNA: TGTGCCAGCGGACAAGGGAACAGGATGGGCGAGCAGTACTTC. This translates into CASGQGNRMGEQYF.

In its sample, this clonotype was seen many times. V usage is TRBV2 and J usage is TRBJ1-5; D is perhaps TRBD1 (5 bases). CDR1 is SNHLY, CDR2 FYNNEI, per germline. This CDR3 has 14 residues. Trimming shortened V by 3 bases and J by 3 bases, and 9 bases separated the two germline ends. The CDR3 DNA sequence: TGTGCCAGCAGTGAGAGGGGTACCAATCAGCCCCAGCATTTT. It translates to CASSERGTNQPQHF.

This rearrangement joins TRBV10-3 to TRBJ2-3, with 7 positions matching TRBD1. The DNA end is a closer match to TRBJ1-5, so the J assignment may be wrong. The germline V gene encodes CDR1 ENHRY and CDR2 SYGVKD. The CDR3 has 20 residues. The CDR3 nucleotides read TGTGCCATCAGTGAGTCGACGGGAGGACCACAGGCTAAGGGGACAGATACGCAGCATTTT. It translates to CAISESTGGPQAKGTDTQHF.

The chain joins TRBV6-1 to TRBJ2-2; D uncertain. The germline gives CDR1 MNHNS, CDR2 SASEGT. The CDR3 is 12 residues long. V shed 6 bases and J shed 8 bases, with 10 bases lying between them. CDR3 amino acids: CASRSPGGELFF. The CDR3 DNA sequence: TGTGCCAGCAGGTCGCCTGGTGGGGAGCTGTTTTTT.

As concerns this clonotype: Lacking the conserved final phenylalanine or tryptophan, this CDR3 likely reflects a read error. The rearrangement uses TRBV7-8 and TRBJ2-1; D call uncertain. The J call could be wrong; TRBJ2-5 is a better fit for the DNA end. Germline assignment: CDR1 SGHVS and CDR2 FQNEAQ. The CDR3 covers 11 residues. CDR3 loop: CASSSQETQYL. The CDR3 region has the DNA TGTGCCAGCAGCTCACAAGAGACCCAGTACCTC.

This clonotype has at least ten counts. The chain joins TRBV12-3 or TRBV12-4 to TRBJ2-1, with 12 bases lining up with TRBD2. This CDR3 is built from 19 residues. The trim removed 3 bases at V and 2 bases at J, leaving 11 bases unmatched. This CDR3 reads CASSLTALAGGPPYNEQFF. DNA for the CDR3: TGTGCCAGCAGTTTGACAGCGCTAGCGGGAGGGCCGCCCTACAATGAGCAGTTCTTC.

This clonotype was recorded at least ten times. The chain couples TRBV20-1 to TRBJ2-5, with D possibly being TRBD1 (6 bases). The CDR3 contains 15 residues. CDR1 DFQATT and CDR2 SNEGSKA come from the germline V gene (reference sequence). The V end lost 4 bases, the J end lost 1 base, and 16 bases lay between the germline ends. The CDR3 protein is CSAKDSSSSQETQYF. The CDR3 DNA follows: TGCAGTGCTAAGGACAGCTCGAGCTCCCAAGAGACCCAGTACTTC.

This chain joins TRBV28 and TRBJ1-1; D unresolved. Germline V lookup: CDR1 MDHEN, CDR2 SYDVKM. The CDR3 covers 14 residues. V lost 4 bases to trimming and J lost 5 bases, with 14 bases between them. The CDR3 DNA is TGTGCCAGCAGTTGGGGAGGAGTTCAAACTGAAGCTTTCTTT. Encoded protein: CASSWGGVQTEAFF.

This clonotype was observed at least ten times. The genes are TRBV20-1 and TRBJ1-2, with 7 bases matching TRBD1. The germline V gene encodes CDR1 DFQATT and CDR2 SNEGSKA (reference sequence). Trimming cost V 6 bases and J 7 bases; bases outside gene matches: 5. This CDR3 comprises 11 residues. The CDR3 loop reads CSAPTGVGYTF. The CDR3 DNA reads TGCAGTGCCCCTACAGGGGTTGGCTACACCTTC.

This clonotype occurred many times. This chain's CDR3 is CASSPYGQGNTEAFF. The CDR3 coding sequence is TGCGCCAGCAGCCCATATGGACAGGGGAACACTGAAGCTTTCTTT. The rearrangement joins TRBV4-1 to TRBJ1-1, with TRBD1 matching over 8 bases. This CDR3 contains 15 residues. V was pared by 4 bases and J by 1 base, with 5 bases of the junction left unmatched. Germline loops: CDR1 MGHRA, CDR2 YSYEKL.

This clonotype was recorded many times. V is TRBV2 and J is TRBJ2-1, with TRBD1 matching over 11 bases. There are 14 residues in the CDR3. Losses at the gene ends were 8 bases for V and 3 bases for J; bases not matched to a gene: 3. Per germline, CDR1 SNHLY and CDR2 FYNNEI. This CDR3 is CASGTGGDYNEQFF. The CDR3, as DNA: TGTGCCAGCGGGACAGGGGGGGACTACAATGAGCAGTTCTTC.

Many counts were recorded for this clonotype. The CDR3 spells CASSEGAAGANVLTF. The CDR3 region has the DNA TGTGCCAGCAGTGAAGGAGCAGCCGGGGCCAACGTCCTGACTTTC. This sequence joins TRBV27 and TRBJ2-6; D not certain. The CDR3 runs to 15 residues. The V and J ends lost 5 bases and 4 bases respectively, with 12 bases between them. Per germline, CDR1 MNHEY and CDR2 SMNVEV (reference sequence). Looking up the rest from reference TRBV27 and TRBJ2-6 gives the full variable domain: EAQVTQNPRYLITVTGKKLTVTCSQNMNHEYMSWYRQDPGLGLRQIYYSMNVEVTDKGDVPEGYKVSRKEKRNFPLILESPSPNQTSLYFCASSEGAAGANVLTFGAGSRLTVL.

This clonotype has more than one count but fewer than ten. The chain combines TRBV6-1 with TRBJ1-4; D gene unclear. Trimming left V 4 bases short and J 2 bases short, with 11 bases between. Germline assignment: CDR1 MNHNS and CDR2 SASEGT. The CDR3 runs 15 residues. In nucleotides, the CDR3 is TGTGCCAGCAGTGCTCAGTTGGGGACTAATGAAAAACTGTTTTTT. It translates to CASSAQLGTNEKLFF.

Comments on this clonotype: The conserved final phenylalanine or tryptophan is absent from the CDR3, which likely points to a read error. The chain combines TRBV9 with TRBJ2-3; a weak D match, TRBD2 (5 bases). This CDR3 contains 14 residues. Germline assignment: CDR1 SGDLS and CDR2 YYNGEE. V dropped 0 bases and J dropped 5 bases, with 10 bases sitting between them. CDR3 nucleotides: TGTGCCAGCAGCGTAGCGTCGGGGTTAGATACGCAGTATCTT. Protein sequence: CASSVASGLDTQYL.

This clonotype was counted many times. This sequence joins TRBV20-1 and TRBJ2-1, with 9 bases that match TRBD2. Per the germline V gene, CDR1 is DFQATT and CDR2 is SNEGSKA (reference sequence). After removal of 0 bases from V and 7 bases from J, the junction contained 7 bases not matched to a gene. The CDR3 runs 15 residues. The CDR3 spells CSARDPLAGLNEQFF. DNA of the CDR3: TGCAGTGCTAGAGATCCCCTAGCGGGGTTGAATGAGCAGTTCTTC.